Below, 15 T cell receptor beta chains from the same sample are listed, as sequenced in a study of CD8+ T cells in alopecia areata. In each case, RNA was isolated and then reverse transcribed into cDNA as the sequencing template. Assay used: immunoSEQ multiplex PCR; TCRdb lists only in-frame clones, some missing. The repertoire has 150,000 or so clones, around 54% of them found once; the top ten carry more than 4.5%. The sample taken for sequencing was CD4+ T cells sorted from blood. Receptors originate from a human donor in good health.

J is TRBJ1-1 and V is TRBV29-1; D call uncertain. The CDR3 runs 14 residues. The ends were cut back, 5 bases at V and 1 base at J, with 14 bases in the middle. CDR1 is SQVTM, CDR2 ANQGSEA, per germline. CDR3 DNA sequence: TGCAGCGTTCTATCGCGGGCCCAGAACACTGAAGCTTTCTTT. It is translated as CSVLSRAQNTEAFF.

The chain uses TRBV28 and TRBJ2-5, with D tentatively TRBD1 (5 bases). Trimming cost V 6 bases and J 5 bases, with 10 bases left between them. CDR1 is MDHEN and CDR2 is SYDVKM in the germline V gene. The CDR3 totals 12 residues. CDR3 region: CASRRQRETQYF. The CDR3 coding sequence is TGTGCCAGCAGGAGACAGAGGGAGACCCAGTACTTC.

This chain uses TRBV2 with TRBJ2-6; D gene ambiguous. Trimming cost V 5 bases and J 2 bases, with 4 bases left between them. Germline-derived CDR1 and CDR2 are SNHLY and FYNNEI. The CDR3 totals 13 residues. CDR3: CASSNTGANVLTF. The DNA of the CDR3 is TGTGCCAGCAGTAACACTGGGGCCAACGTCCTGACTTTC. Full variable domain (missing parts from reference TRBV2 and TRBJ2-6): EPEVTQTPSHQVTQMGQEVILRCVPISNHLYFYWYRQILGQKVEFLVSFYNNEISEKSEIFDDQFSVERPDGSNFTLKIRSTKLEDSAMYFCASSNTGANVLTFGAGSRLTVL.

The chain combines TRBV7-9 with TRBJ2-3; 7 bases are a match to TRBD1. This CDR3 has 15 amino acids. Germline V lookup: CDR1 SEHNR, CDR2 FQNEAQ (reference sequence). The J segment lost 3 bases and the V segment lost 5 bases, leaving 8 bases of the junction unmatched. The CDR3 nucleotides are TGTGCCAGCAGCCCTAGACAGGGTGGGACAGATACGCAGTATTTT. Protein: CASSPRQGGTDTQYF.

V usage is TRBV28 and J usage is TRBJ2-7, with TRBD1 identical over 9 bases. The CDR3 spans 14 residues. CDR1 is MDHEN, CDR2 SYDVKM, per germline. The V segment lost 5 bases and the J segment 3 bases; nucleotides outside the gene matches: 5. The CDR3 loop reads CASSPTGGGYEQYF. The CDR3 bases are TGTGCCAGCAGTCCGACAGGGGGTGGCTACGAGCAGTACTTC.

The chain recombines TRBV18 with TRBJ1-1, with a tentative D call TRBD1 (5 bases). Per the germline V gene, CDR1 is KGHSH and CDR2 is LQKENI. This CDR3 comprises 14 residues. Trimming took off 1 base at V and 2 bases at J, with 8 bases between the two ends. This CDR3 is CASSPQGSNTEAFF. In DNA, the CDR3 is TGTGCCAGCTCACCACAGGGGAGTAACACTGAAGCTTTCTTT.

The chain recombines TRBV2 with TRBJ2-2; weak D call: TRBD1 (6 bases). Germline CDR1 reads SNHLY; CDR2 reads FYNNEI. The V end lost 4 bases, the J end lost 7 bases, and 13 bases lay between the germline ends. There are 14 residues in the CDR3. The CDR3 loop is CASSVQGSGGELFF. The CDR3 nucleotides are TGTGCCAGCAGTGTACAGGGTAGTGGCGGGGAGCTGTTTTTT.

The chain recombines TRBV2 with TRBJ1-2; D may be TRBD1 (5 bases). Between the trimmed V and J ends, which lost 8 bases and 4 bases, there was a span of 14 bases. The CDR3 consists of 13 residues. CDR1 and CDR2 (germline): SNHLY, FYNNEI. The CDR3 region has the DNA TGTGCCAGCGCCTGGGGCAGCTCCTATGGCTACACCTTC. As protein: CASAWGSSYGYTF. Drawing the rest from reference TRBV2 and TRBJ1-2, the complete variable domain is EPEVTQTPSHQVTQMGQEVILRCVPISNHLYFYWYRQILGQKVEFLVSFYNNEISEKSEIFDDQFSVERPDGSNFTLKIRSTKLEDSAMYFCASAWGSSYGYTFGSGTRLTVV.

The chain carries TRBV15 and TRBJ2-1; D is unclear. This CDR3 contains 15 residues. Germline V gene sequence: CDR1 LNHNV, CDR2 YYDKDF (reference sequence). The germline V and J ends were trimmed by 4 bases and 0 bases, with 10 bases remaining between them. This CDR3 reads CATSKDRSSYNEQFF. CDR3 sequence (DNA): TGTGCCACCAGCAAAGACCGGAGCTCCTACAATGAGCAGTTCTTC.

The chain combines TRBV29-1 with TRBJ1-2; no clear D gene. The germline V and J ends were trimmed by 2 bases and 2 bases, with 9 bases remaining between them. CDR3 length: 13 residues. Germline V gives CDR1 SQVTM, CDR2 ANQGSEA. The chain's CDR3 is CSVEMTANYGYTF. In nucleotides, the CDR3 is TGCAGCGTTGAAATGACGGCGAACTATGGCTACACCTTC.

The chain uses TRBV12-5 and TRBJ1-2; D is unclear. This CDR3 is 13 amino acids long. The V gene lost 5 bases and the J gene lost 4 bases, with 11 bases spanning the gap. CDR1 is LGHNT and CDR2 is FRNRAP in the germline V gene. The CDR3 spells CASGTETFYGYTF. As DNA, the CDR3 is TGTGCTAGTGGTACCGAGACTTTCTATGGCTACACCTTC.

The chain links TRBV30 to TRBJ2-7; no clear D gene. The ends were cut back, 8 bases at V and 3 bases at J, with 2 bases in the middle. The CDR3 has 8 residues. Germline V CDR1 and CDR2: GTSNPN, SVGIG (reference sequence). In DNA, the CDR3 is TGTGCCGGCTACGAGCAGTACTTC. As protein: CAGYEQYF.

A single count supports this clone. The chain combines TRBV30 with TRBJ2-5; 12 positions agree with TRBD2. J gave up 7 bases and V 3 bases, and 3 bases lay outside the gene matches. The CDR3 contains 13 residues. Germline V gives CDR1 GTSNPN, CDR2 SVGIG (reference sequence). The CDR3 DNA sequence: TGTGCCTGGAGACTAGCGGGAGGATGGACCCAGTACTTC. Its protein is CAWRLAGGWTQYF.

This clone has only a few counts. The chain couples TRBV19 to TRBJ2-3; D not resolved. The CDR3 has 14 residues. Germline V lookup: CDR1 LNHDA, CDR2 SQIVND (reference sequence). Deletions cut 7 bases from V and 2 bases from J, with 13 bases between. CDR3 region: CASTRGRITDTQYF. The CDR3 DNA reads as TGTGCCAGTACGCGTGGGCGGATCACAGATACGCAGTATTTT.

This clone has more than one count but fewer than ten. The chain couples TRBV29-1 to TRBJ1-5; 7 nucleotides agree with TRBD1. The CDR3 loop spans 13 amino acids. The V and J ends lost 4 bases and 6 bases, in that order; junction bases with no gene match: 6. Germline assignment: CDR1 SQVTM and CDR2 ANQGSEA. CDR3 loop: CSVAQGVSQPQHF. As DNA, the CDR3 is TGCAGCGTTGCGCAGGGGGTTAGTCAGCCCCAGCATTTT. The whole variable domain, filled in from reference TRBV29-1 and TRBJ1-5, reads SAVISQKPSRDICQRGTSLTIQCQVDSQVTMMFWYRQQPGQSLTLIATANQGSEATYESGFVIDKFPISRPNLTFSTLTVSNMSPEDSSIYLCSVAQGVSQPQHFGDGTRLSIL.